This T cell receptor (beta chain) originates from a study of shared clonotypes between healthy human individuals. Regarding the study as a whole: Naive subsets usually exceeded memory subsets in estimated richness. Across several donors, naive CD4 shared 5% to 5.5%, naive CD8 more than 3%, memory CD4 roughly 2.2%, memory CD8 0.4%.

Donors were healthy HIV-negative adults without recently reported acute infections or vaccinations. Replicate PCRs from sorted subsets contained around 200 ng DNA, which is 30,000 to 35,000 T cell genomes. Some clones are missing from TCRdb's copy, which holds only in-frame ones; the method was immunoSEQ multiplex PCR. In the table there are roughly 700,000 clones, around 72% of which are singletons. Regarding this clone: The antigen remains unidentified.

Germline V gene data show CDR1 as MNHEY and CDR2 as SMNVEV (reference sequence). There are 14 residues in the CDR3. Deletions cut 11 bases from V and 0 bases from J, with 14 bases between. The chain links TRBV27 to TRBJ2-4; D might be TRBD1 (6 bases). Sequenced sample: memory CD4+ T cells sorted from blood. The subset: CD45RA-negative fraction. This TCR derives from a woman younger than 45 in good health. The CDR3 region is CAGRTELAKNIQYF. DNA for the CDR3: TGTGCCGGAAGGACAGAACTAGCCAAAAACATTCAGTACTTC.